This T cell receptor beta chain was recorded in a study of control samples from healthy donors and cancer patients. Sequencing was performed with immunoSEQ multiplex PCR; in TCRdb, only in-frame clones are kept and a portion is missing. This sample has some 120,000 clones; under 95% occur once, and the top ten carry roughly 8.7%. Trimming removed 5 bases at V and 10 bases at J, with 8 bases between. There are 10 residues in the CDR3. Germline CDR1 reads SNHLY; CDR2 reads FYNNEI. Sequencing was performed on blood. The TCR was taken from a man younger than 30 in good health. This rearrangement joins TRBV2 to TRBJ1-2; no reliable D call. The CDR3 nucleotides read TGTGCCAGCAGTTTTGGGGACTACACCTTC. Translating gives CASSFGDYTF.